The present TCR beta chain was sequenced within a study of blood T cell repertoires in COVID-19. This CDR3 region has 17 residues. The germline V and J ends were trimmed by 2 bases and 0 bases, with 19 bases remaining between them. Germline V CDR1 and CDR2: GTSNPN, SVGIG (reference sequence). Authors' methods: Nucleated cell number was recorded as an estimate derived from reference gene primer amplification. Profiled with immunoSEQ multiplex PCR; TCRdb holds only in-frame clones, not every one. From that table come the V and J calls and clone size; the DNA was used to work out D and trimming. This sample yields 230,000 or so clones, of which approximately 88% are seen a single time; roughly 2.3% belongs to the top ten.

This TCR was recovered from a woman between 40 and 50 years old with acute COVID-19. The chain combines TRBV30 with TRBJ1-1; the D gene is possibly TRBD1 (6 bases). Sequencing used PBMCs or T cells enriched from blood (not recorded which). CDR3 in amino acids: CAWSRDLGARMNTEAFF. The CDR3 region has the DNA TGTGCCTGGAGTCGTGACCTGGGGGCAAGGATGAACACTGAAGCTTTCTTT.